A single T cell receptor beta chain is shown here with its context. What it recognizes is unknown. This sample is drawn from a study of T cell responses to AZD1222 COVID-19 vaccine. Sequencing was performed with immunoSEQ multiplex PCR; in TCRdb, only in-frame clones are kept and a portion is missing. This table has some 150,000 clones, 70% to 90% appearing once. CDR3 size: 14 residues. V gave up 8 bases and J gave up 0 bases, with 10 bases separating them. From germline, CDR1 is MGHRA and CDR2 YSYEKL. The study's findings and limits: Spike-wide coverage was observed for vaccine-associated CD4 TCRs, with dominant responses at 160-218 and 743-854. Spike-specific TCR depth and breadth grew after two AZD1222 doses. Among AZD1222 vaccinees, only six were seropositive at baseline. Donors in the cohort were predominantly white British and more often female, and clonal diversity was possibly underestimated.

This TCR was recovered from an adult in good health. The chain uses TRBV4-1 and TRBJ1-4; D not resolved. This specimen consisted of peripheral blood, obtained on day 0 of AZD1222 vaccination. CDR3 in amino acids: CASRYRATNEKLFF. CDR3 bases: TGCGCCAGCCGATACAGAGCAACTAATGAAAAACTGTTTTTT.